This TCR beta chain appears in the sequencing data of a study of early T cells in non-severe SARS-CoV-2 infection (dated by TCRdb to about 2021). Background for the entire study: TCR sequencing used bulk RNA from unsorted whole blood, so alpha and beta chains could not be paired.

Overall study outcomes, separate from this receptor: VDJdb matching was skewed toward anti-spike CD8 responses and likely underestimated virus-specific expansions, missing private and CD4 specificities.

The library relied on 5' RACE. The run used a NextSeq 500. The TCR library protocol attached unique molecular identifiers to individual cDNA molecules to correct for sequencing error and PCR bias. Sequencing covered both TCR alpha and beta chains, and within each sample the abundances of alpha and beta sequences were tightly co-correlated. On the study's bioinformatics: Decombinator V4 was used to perform V gene, J gene and CDR3 annotation of TCR sequences. TCRs were defined as expanded if a significant change between any two time points was detected under a Poisson model with p below 0.0001. TCR abundances were normalised to the total number of TCRs sequenced per sample and expressed as counts per million. VDJdb, accessed 1 November 2021, was searched for CMV, EBV and SARS-CoV-2 annotated TCRs, excluding TCRs annotated for multiple antigens. TCRdb's own reprocessing of the public reads used fastp at Q25 and MiXCR and kept productive beta chains. One record per CDR3 amino acid sequence lists the most common genes and DNA. TCRdb's processing, not the authors' own work, is the source of the V and J calls. The sample table records tens of thousands of distinct CDR3 sequences; 13% of these occur just once. About 8.5% of the sample belongs to the ten largest clones.

Concerning this clonotype: What antigen it recognizes has not been identified. One base away there is no much larger clone; base qualities are not given.

Set within a cohort of healthcare workers in London, UK, this nested case-control study involved weekly PCR testing of nasopharyngeal swabs along with blood sampling. Healthcare workers were recruited between 23 and 31 March 2020, during the week of the UK lockdown, and were followed weekly for up to roughly 15 weeks. The sequencing sample was made of whole blood. The sequence was collected from an adult who was a healthcare worker with PCR-confirmed SARS-CoV-2 infection or an uninfected control (not recorded which).

The CDR3 loop reads CSAMILADQETQYF. The DNA sequence is as follows: TGCAGTGCGATGATACTAGCGGACCAAGAGACCCAGTACTTC. The V and J segments used are TRBV20-1 and TRBJ2-5, with 8 middle bases fitting TRBD2. Reading from cysteine to phenylalanine, the CDR3 counts 14 amino acids. CDR3 DNA only is kept here, 42 bases in frame from base 1. Per the germline V gene (reference sequence), DFQATT is the CDR1 and SNEGSKA is the CDR2. Trimming accounts for 6 bases at V and 0 bases at J, while the number of junction bases matched to no gene is 6.